The source of this T cell receptor beta chain is a study of T cell repertoires in cytomegalovirus infection. Overall study: CMV infection plus the matching HLA type was flagged by public TCR beta signatures.

A word on this clonotype: Its antigen is as yet unknown.

Broader study findings: HLA-C-restricted CMV-specific TCR beta clonotypes prevailed in the ex vivo response.

The CDR3 covers 19 residues. Trimming removed 9 bases from V and 1 base from J, with 28 bases in between. Germline V gene lookup returns CDR1 LNHDA and CDR2 SQIVND (reference sequence). TCRdb itself ran the reads through MiXCR, one entry per CDR3 protein. The sample records some 170,000 distinct CDR3 sequences, roughly 15% being singletons. This chain connects TRBV19 to TRBJ1-5; D ambiguous. Sequenced sample: CD8+ T cells from PBMCs. This TCR was sampled from a human donor in good health (CMV status not recorded). Some clones in this sample may be carry-over from other donors' samples. In DNA form, the CDR3 reads TGTGCCAGCCTACCAAGGACCATCCGGGGTAAGGAGAGCAATCAGCCCCAGCATTTT. Amino acid sequence: CASLPRTIRGKESNQPQHF.